Listed below are T cell receptor beta chains from one sample, sequenced in a study of T-cell memory formation after mild COVID-19. TCRdb redid the calling of the 5' RACE reads with MiXCR, one entry per CDR3 protein. The table shows a few hundred thousand distinct CDR3 sequences, with about 22% occurring only once. Input material: PBMCs or a T cell subset sorted from them (not recorded which). The receptors were gathered from an adult woman who had mild COVID-19 (a few samples of this study predate the infection). Cell type and time point are not known. Each CDR3 is given with its conserved first and last residue. The order of the fields is CDR3 protein, V gene, clone size, J gene. The size field is filled for only some rows; it gives once, few, many or a size class.

CASSQQGGGQPQHF	TRBV7-6	few	TRBJ1-5
CASSSGQYNEQFF	TRBV7-9	many	TRBJ2-1
CASSSLSSGDYGYTF	TRBV12-3/TRBV12-4	once	TRBJ1-2
CASSLRGRGTGSSGNTIYF	TRBV7-2	NA	TRBJ1-3
CASSLRQGNSGNTIYF	TRBV5-5	few	TRBJ1-3
CASSLVGGMAYTDTQYF	TRBV5-1	many	TRBJ2-3
CASRGANPNEQFF	TRBV2	many	TRBJ2-1
CASSIGQDAGELFF	TRBV5-1	NA	TRBJ2-2
CATRASGRPDTQYF	TRBV5-1	few	TRBJ2-3
CASRGTGEQETQYF	TRBV6-5	NA	TRBJ2-5
CASSILAGTVSSYEQYF	TRBV12-3/TRBV12-4	NA	TRBJ2-7
CASMGAAYYEQYF	TRBV7-9	NA	TRBJ2-7
CASSDPGGMADIENYGYTF	TRBV9	NA	TRBJ1-2
CASSQSRGTGELFF	TRBV16	NA	TRBJ2-2
CASSLGQGKGSPLHF	TRBV5-1	NA	TRBJ1-6
CASSPGHGEVYGYTF	TRBV5-1	NA	TRBJ1-2
CSARSYSRKREGRVGEQFF	TRBV20-1	few	TRBJ2-1
CASSQSGRASKNIQYF	TRBV4-3	NA	TRBJ2-4
CASSGTGTSWEQYF	TRBV9	NA	TRBJ2-7
CASSKLQGGETQYF	TRBV21-1	few	TRBJ2-5
CASSLATSGLYYEQYF	TRBV5-5	few	TRBJ2-7
CASSQGGVTGTQYF	TRBV9	few	TRBJ2-5
CASSRLNTGPGGNTIYF	TRBV11-3	NA	TRBJ1-3
CASSPPLARRPYEQYF	TRBV4-1	NA	TRBJ2-7
CASSQSGRTIRNEQFF	TRBV3-1	few	TRBJ2-1
CATSREIGDRGATGELFF	TRBV15	few	TRBJ2-2
CASTWGPTYEQYF	TRBV6-5	NA	TRBJ2-7
CASQGVVGTGELFF	TRBV12-3/TRBV12-4	NA	TRBJ2-2
CASSPRTGTNLLGSPLHF	TRBV18	few	TRBJ1-6
CASSLAGGFNYGYTF	TRBV5-1	few	TRBJ1-2
CSAEDRRGEQYF	TRBV20-1	NA	TRBJ2-7
CASSQDRGLERDTQYF	TRBV4-1	few	TRBJ2-3
CASSSQPTGWGYTF	TRBV7-2	few	TRBJ1-2